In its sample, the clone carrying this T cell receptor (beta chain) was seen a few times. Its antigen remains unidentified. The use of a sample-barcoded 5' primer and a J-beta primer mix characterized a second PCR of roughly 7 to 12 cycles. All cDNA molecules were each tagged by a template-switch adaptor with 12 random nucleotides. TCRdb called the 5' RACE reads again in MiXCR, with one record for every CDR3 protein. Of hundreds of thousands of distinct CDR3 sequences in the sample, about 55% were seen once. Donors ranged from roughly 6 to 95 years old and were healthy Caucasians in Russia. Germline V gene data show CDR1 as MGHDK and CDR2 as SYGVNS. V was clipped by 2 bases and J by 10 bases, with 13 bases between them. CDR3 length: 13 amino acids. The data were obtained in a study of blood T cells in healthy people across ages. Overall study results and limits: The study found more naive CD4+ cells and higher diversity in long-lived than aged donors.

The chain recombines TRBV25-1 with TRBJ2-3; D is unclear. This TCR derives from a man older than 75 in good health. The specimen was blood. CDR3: CASSENQRVAQYF. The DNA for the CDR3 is TGTGCCAGCAGTGAAAATCAGCGAGTTGCGCAGTATTTT.